This T cell receptor beta chain was found in a study of cytomegalovirus exposure and HLA in healthy donors. Overall study results and limits: Cytomegalovirus-associated TCR beta chains were listed, numbering 150 to 200.

Primers for the PCR totalled 60 Vbeta and 13 Jbeta. This table comes from immunoSEQ multiplex PCR, and its TCRdb copy is limited to in-frame clones, with some not included. The top ten hold 0.38% of the sample, which has around 170,000 clones, approximately 84% seen once. As to this clone: Its matching antigen is unknown.

The CDR3 is 15 residues long. From germline, CDR1 is MNHEY and CDR2 SMNVEV (reference sequence). This sequence joins TRBV27 and TRBJ2-5, with D possibly matching TRBD2 (5 bases). The J call is doubtful: the DNA matches TRBJ2-7 better. The TCR comes from a boy between 2 and 10 years old in good health and CMV-seronegative. Sequenced: PBMCs. The CDR3 loop is CASSFQSGPDYEQYF. The CDR3 DNA sequence: TGTGCCAGCAGTTTCCAGAGCGGACCCGACTACGAGCAGTACTTC.